This note documents a single T cell receptor (beta chain) sequence. The data belong to a study of shared clonotypes between healthy human individuals. Trimming shortened V by 4 bases and J by 5 bases, and 6 bases separated the two germline ends. Germline V gene data show CDR1 as SNHLY and CDR2 as FYNNEI. The CDR3 is 11 amino acids. Sequenced by immunoSEQ multiplex PCR; TCRdb stores in-frame clones only, minus some. The sample shows hundreds of thousands of clones, around 72% of them seen only once. This receptor was identified in a woman aged 25 to 45 in good health. This sequence joins TRBV2 and TRBJ2-7; D call uncertain. Material: memory CD4+ T cells sorted from blood. The subset was: CD45RA-negative fraction. CDR3: CASSGVNEQYF. For the CDR3, the DNA is TGTGCCAGCAGTGGGGTGAACGAGCAGTACTTC.